The sequence of this T cell receptor (beta chain) was determined in a study of blood T cell repertoires in COVID-19. Study information: The samples span acute and convalescent COVID-19 from the United States, Italy and Spain. PBMCs, B-cell-depleted T cells, or T cells provided the cDNA or gDNA that made up the material.

This CDR3 comprises 14 residues. Germline lookup yields CDR1 SGHTA and CDR2 FQGNSA. The ends were cut back, 0 bases at V and 9 bases at J, with 12 bases in the middle. In the original processing: Nucleated cell number was recorded as an estimate derived from reference gene primer amplification. The table came from immunoSEQ multiplex PCR; TCRdb's copy has only in-frame clones and leaves some out. From that table come the V and J calls and clone size; the DNA was used to work out D and trimming. This table holds 150,000 or so clones, around 82% found once. Sequencing was carried out using peripheral blood. This rearrangement joins TRBV7-2 to TRBJ1-5; TRBD1 might be the D (6 bases). This receptor was taken from a woman aged 55-70 years with acute or convalescent COVID-19. In DNA form, the CDR3 reads TGTGCCAGCAGCTTAGCGCTAAGGGGGGGGCCCCAGCATTTT. This sequence encodes CASSLALRGGPQHF.